These 26 T cell receptor beta chains were all obtained from the same sample, sequenced in a study of blood T cell repertoires in COVID-19. Profiling relied on immunoSEQ multiplex PCR, and the TCRdb table lists in-frame clones only, not all of them. The repertoire includes roughly 120,000 clones, about 82% of them detected once, and 5% to 6.5% sits in the top ten. The sample comprised peripheral blood. The origin of the receptors is a human donor in a cohort sampled during active COVID-19.

This rearrangement joins TRBV4-3 to TRBJ2-2; 8 nucleotides agree with TRBD2. The CDR3 runs 19 residues. Trimming removed 1 base from V and 0 bases from J; junction bases left unmatched: 10. CDR1 is LGHNA, CDR2 YSLEER, per germline. The CDR3 region has the DNA TGCGCCAGCAGCCAAGTATCTCGGGAGGGCCGAGCGAACACCGGGGAGCTGTTTTTT. This codes for CASSQVSREGRANTGELFF.

The chain is built from TRBV15 and TRBJ2-1; D may be TRBD2 (5 bases). The CDR3 is made up of 15 amino acids. Germline CDR1 and CDR2: LNHNV and YYDKDF (reference sequence). The V end was cut by 0 bases, the J end by 5 bases, with 11 bases between. The DNA of the CDR3 is TGTGCCACCAGCAGAGATATGGACTCAAACAATGAGCAGTTCTTC. This encodes CATSRDMDSNNEQFF.

This chain joins TRBV9 and TRBJ1-1; D unclear. Between the trimmed V and J ends, which lost 3 bases and 0 bases, there was a span of 6 bases. The CDR3 runs 13 residues. CDR1 is SGDLS, CDR2 YYNGEE, per germline. The CDR3 loop is CASSAQMNTEAFF. The CDR3 DNA reads as TGTGCCAGCAGCGCCCAGATGAACACTGAAGCTTTCTTT.

This CDR3 is CATSDFRAGGGDTQYF. The DNA of the CDR3 is TGTGCCACCAGTGATTTTAGAGCGGGAGGGGGAGATACGCAGTATTTT. The chain recombines TRBV24-1 with TRBJ2-3; 10 bases are shared with TRBD2. Germline CDR1 reads KGHDR; CDR2 reads SFDVKD. V shed 1 base, J shed 5 bases, and the junction held 5 bases outside the gene matches. This CDR3 comprises 16 residues.

The DNA of the CDR3 is TGTGCCAGCAGTGCACAGCGGGGGAATCCCTACGAGCAGTACTTC. This codes for CASSAQRGNPYEQYF. The V call is TRBV28, the J call TRBJ2-7, with 8 nucleotides matching TRBD2. The V gene's germline CDR1 is MDHEN and CDR2 SYDVKM. After removal of 5 bases from V and 2 bases from J, the junction contained 8 bases not matched to a gene. CDR3 length: 15 residues. Full variable domain (missing parts from reference TRBV28 and TRBJ2-7): DVKVTQSSRYLVKRTGEKVFLECVQDMDHENMFWYRQDPGLGLRLIYFSYDVKMKEKGDIPEGYSVSREKKERFSLILESASTNQTSMYLCASSAQRGNPYEQYFGPGTRLTVT.

The chain is built from TRBV2 and TRBJ2-1, with D possibly being TRBD1 (6 bases). Trimming left V 6 bases short and J 0 bases short, with 15 bases between. The CDR3 is 16 residues long. Looked up from germline, CDR1 is SNHLY and CDR2 is FYNNEI. CDR3 residues: CASSVQGQSSYNEQFF. CDR3 sequence (DNA): TGTGCCAGCAGCGTCCAGGGGCAGAGCTCCTACAATGAGCAGTTCTTC.

The chain employs TRBV7-9 and TRBJ2-7; D unresolved. This CDR3 comprises 12 residues. V was clipped by 1 base and J by 5 bases, with 6 bases between them. In germline, CDR1 is SEHNR, CDR2 FQNEAQ (reference sequence). The CDR3 is CASSLVLHEQYF. The CDR3 DNA follows: TGTGCCAGCAGCTTAGTCCTTCACGAGCAGTACTTC. Based on the CDR3 plus reference TRBV7-9 and TRBJ2-7, the full variable domain is DTGVSQNPRHKITKRGQNVTFRCDPISEHNRLYWYRQTLGQGPEFLTYFQNEAQLEKSRLLSDRFSAERPKGSFSTLEIQRTEQGDSAMYLCASSLVLHEQYFGPGTRLTVT.

V and J are TRBV5-4 and TRBJ2-1; D is undetermined. The CDR3 has 15 amino acids. Germline lookup yields CDR1 SGHNT and CDR2 YYREEE (reference sequence). Trimming removed 4 bases at V and 3 bases at J, with 14 bases between. The DNA for the CDR3 is TGTGCCAGCAGCCCTGAGGCCTTAAACTACAATGAGCAGTTCTTC. Protein: CASSPEALNYNEQFF.

This clone was seen more than once but under ten times. The J gene is TRBJ1-5, the V gene TRBV30, with 9 bases fitting TRBD1. The CDR3 contains 16 residues. Germline loops: CDR1 GTSNPN, CDR2 SVGIG (reference sequence). Trimming took 3 bases from V and 5 from J; bases not matched to a gene: 11. CDR3 protein: CAWREHPGQGHQPQHF. CDR3 coding DNA: TGTGCCTGGAGGGAGCACCCCGGACAGGGGCATCAGCCCCAGCATTTT.

The chain links TRBV4-1 to TRBJ2-7; 12 bases map to TRBD2. The CDR3 has 19 amino acids. Trimming removed 4 bases from V and 2 bases from J; junction bases left unmatched: 15. Per the germline V gene, CDR1 is MGHRA and CDR2 is YSYEKL. The CDR3 region is CASSRRTSGIVEIAYEQYF. The CDR3 DNA reads TGCGCCAGCAGCCGGCGGACTAGCGGGATAGTTGAAATTGCCTACGAGCAGTACTTC.

The chain links TRBV9 to TRBJ1-5, with TRBD1 identical over 7 bases. The CDR3 spans 16 residues. CDR1 and CDR2 from the germline V gene are SGDLS and YYNGEE. Losses at the gene ends were 3 bases for V and 0 bases for J; bases not matched to a gene: 6. The CDR3 sequence is CASSAPGTASNQPQHF. CDR3 DNA sequence: TGTGCCAGCAGCGCCCCCGGGACAGCTAGCAATCAGCCCCAGCATTTT.

The chain uses TRBV4-1 and TRBJ1-6; D remains ambiguous. CDR1 and CDR2 (germline): MGHRA, YSYEKL. Trimming removed 1 base from V and 1 base from J, with 5 bases in between. There are 15 residues in the CDR3. In DNA, the CDR3 is TGCGCCAGCAGCCAAGCGCGTTCCTATAATTCACCCCTCCACTTT. This encodes CASSQARSYNSPLHF.

J is TRBJ2-5 and V is TRBV15; 10 nucleotides line up with TRBD1. Germline V gene lookup returns CDR1 LNHNV and CDR2 YYDKDF (reference sequence). The CDR3 covers 15 residues. V lost 1 base and J lost 5; bases outside the gene matches: 4. The CDR3 sequence: CATSRGDRGQETQYF. The CDR3 bases are TGTGCCACCAGCAGAGGAGACAGGGGGCAGGAGACCCAGTACTTC.

The chain joins TRBV5-1 to TRBJ1-1; D possibly corresponds to TRBD1 (5 bases). The CDR3 consists of 14 residues. The V end was cut by 4 bases, the J end by 2 bases, with 12 bases between. The V gene's germline CDR1 is SGHRS and CDR2 YFSETQ. This CDR3 is CASSPGGSNTEAFF. In nucleotides, the CDR3 is TGCGCCAGCAGCCCCGGGGGATCTAACACTGAAGCTTTCTTT.

This chain joins TRBV6-1 and TRBJ2-3, with 9 bases fitting TRBD2. The CDR3 has 17 residues. CDR1 MNHNS and CDR2 SASEGT come from the germline V gene. J was trimmed by 5 bases and V by 0 bases; bases with no gene match: 9. The CDR3 is CASSEAPVGSGRDTQYF. CDR3 DNA: TGTGCCAGCAGTGAAGCGCCGGTTGGTAGCGGGAGAGATACGCAGTATTTT.

The CDR3 reads CASNPGNYGEQYF. Here the CDR3 DNA reads TGTGCCAGCAACCCAGGGAATTATGGCGAGCAGTACTTC. This chain connects TRBV9 to TRBJ2-7; weak D call: TRBD1 (5 bases). Per germline, CDR1 SGDLS and CDR2 YYNGEE. This CDR3 contains 13 residues. Deletions cut 6 bases from V and 6 bases from J, with 16 bases between.

V and J are TRBV30 and TRBJ2-1; D perhaps matches TRBD2 (6 bases). The CDR3 extends over 16 amino acids. The germline gives CDR1 GTSNPN, CDR2 SVGIG (reference sequence). V shed 1 base and J shed 0 bases, with 13 bases lying between them. The CDR3 sequence: CAWSGVAGSSYNEQFF. CDR3 in DNA: TGTGCCTGGAGTGGTGTCGCGGGGAGCTCCTACAATGAGCAGTTCTTC.

V is TRBV30 and J is TRBJ1-2; TRBD1 agrees at 7 bases. Trimming cost V 0 bases and J 4 bases; bases outside gene matches: 2. From germline, CDR1 is GTSNPN and CDR2 SVGIG (reference sequence). The CDR3 runs to 13 residues. In DNA, the CDR3 is TGTGCCTGGAGTGTACAGGGGAGCTATGGCTACACCTTC. Its translation is CAWSVQGSYGYTF.

The chain couples TRBV7-2 to TRBJ2-3; no clear D. The germline gives CDR1 SGHTA, CDR2 FQGNSA. The CDR3 covers 16 residues. Trimming removed 1 base at V and 4 bases at J, with 15 bases between. The DNA of the CDR3 is TGTGCCAGCAGCTTAGAGATAGCTTTGAGATCAGATACGCAGTATTTT. Protein: CASSLEIALRSDTQYF.

The chain carries TRBV11-3 and TRBJ2-1; D is possibly TRBD1 (6 bases). Germline CDR1 reads SGHNT; CDR2 reads YENEEA. Trimming left V 8 bases short and J 8 bases short, with 28 bases between. This CDR3 is built from 17 residues. The CDR3 DNA follows: TGTGCCAGCGGTCTAAGCAGGTCTAAGACAGGAAGGGATGAGCAGTTCTTC. It yields the protein CASGLSRSKTGRDEQFF.

The chain is built from TRBV28 and TRBJ2-1; 9 bases map to TRBD1. The CDR3 is made up of 14 amino acids. Germline CDR1 reads MDHEN; CDR2 reads SYDVKM. V lost 4 bases, J lost 8 bases, and 6 bases stayed unmatched. The CDR3 loop is CASSSGQGRDEQFF. The CDR3 nucleotides are TGTGCCAGCAGTTCCGGACAGGGGCGCGATGAGCAGTTCTTC.

A remark on this clone: A read error may produce the germline difference seen at one junction end. The chain recombines TRBV7-6 with TRBJ2-1; a weak D match, TRBD1 (6 bases). The germline CDR1 and CDR2 sequences are SGHVS and FNYEAQ. CDR3 size: 16 residues. CDR3 sequence (DNA): TGTGCCAGCAGCTTAGGAGCCGGGACATCCTTCAATGAGCAGTTCTTC. Translating gives CASSLGAGTSFNEQFF. The full variable domain, with the rest looked up from reference TRBV7-6 and TRBJ2-1, is GAGVSQSPRYKVTKRGQDVALRCDPISGHVSLYWYRQALGQGPEFLTYFNYEAQQDKSGLPNDRFSAERPEGSISTLTIQRTEQRDSAMYRCASSLGAGTSFNEQFFGPGTRLTVL.

This rearrangement joins TRBV15 to TRBJ2-5, with D possibly being TRBD1 (5 bases). There are 14 residues in the CDR3. Looked up from germline, CDR1 is LNHNV and CDR2 is YYDKDF (reference sequence). The ends were cut back, 1 base at V and 3 bases at J, with 9 bases in the middle. The CDR3 DNA reads TGTGCCACCAGCAGAGGAGACAGCAAAGAGACCCAGTACTTC. It specifies CATSRGDSKETQYF. Based on the CDR3 plus reference TRBV15 and TRBJ2-5, the full variable domain is DAMVIQNPRYQVTQFGKPVTLSCSQTLNHNVMYWYQQKSSQAPKLLFHYYDKDFNNEADTPDNFQSRRPNTSFCFLDIRSPGLGDTAMYLCATSRGDSKETQYFGPGTRLLVL.

The rearrangement joins TRBV7-2 to TRBJ2-1, with TRBD2 matching 7 bases. The CDR3 has 17 residues. CDR1 and CDR2 (germline): SGHTA, FQGNSA. V gave up 1 base and J gave up 0 bases; unmatched junction bases: 6. The CDR3 DNA reads TGTGCCAGCAGCTTAGGGGGTCTAGCGGCCTCCTACAATGAGCAGTTCTTC. The encoded protein is CASSLGGLAASYNEQFF.

This clone is a singleton in its sample. The chain is built from TRBV30 and TRBJ2-5, with 7 bases fitting TRBD1. Germline V lookup: CDR1 GTSNPN, CDR2 SVGIG (reference sequence). V trimming: 2 bases; J trimming: 2 bases; junction bases outside the gene matches: 8. The length of the CDR3 is 15 residues. The CDR3 here is CAWSPLWGQQETQYF. The CDR3 nucleotides are TGTGCCTGGAGTCCTCTCTGGGGACAGCAAGAGACCCAGTACTTC.

This clone showed up just once. This chain links TRBV10-1 with TRBJ2-1, with TRBD2 matching 8 bases. Per germline, CDR1 WNHNN and CDR2 SYGVQD (reference sequence). V shed 6 bases, J shed 9 bases, and the junction held 13 bases outside the gene matches. The CDR3 has 15 amino acids. The CDR3 loop reads CASSAFGTRSAEQFF. In DNA form, the CDR3 reads TGCGCCAGCAGCGCGTTCGGGACTAGGTCCGCTGAGCAGTTCTTC.